Each of the 26 T cell receptor beta chains below was sequenced from the same sample in a study of naive CD8 T cells in extremely preterm neonates (dated by TCRdb to between 2016 and 2019). Libraries were prepared through the immunoSEQ multiplex PCR assay. Entries here come from immuneACCESS through TCRdb and include only in-frame sequences with V and J called. Some clones fail to appear in such tables; in the studies checked, an unresolved V gene covers under half of the shortfall, and the cause of the remainder is unknown. The sample has over 4,000 clones on record, about 95% of them singletons. 0.64% of the sample is held by the ten biggest clonotypes. The research as a whole found: Preterm CDR3s were shorter, with fewer N additions and less junctional trimming, and were closer to germline than those of older groups.

The preterm samples were obtained from several extremely preterm deliveries at roughly 22-28 weeks of gestation. Their antigen targets remain unknown. The sequenced sample consisted of naive CD8+ T cells from cord blood. The receptors were gathered from a boy who was born preterm.

V is TRBV11-2 and J is TRBJ2-1, with D possibly being TRBD2 (5 bases). CDR1 SGHAT and CDR2 FQNNGV come from the germline V gene. CDR3 length equals 14 residues. Between the trimmed V and J ends, which lost 4 bases and 2 bases, there was a span of 9 bases. This chain's CDR3 is CASSSSGTYNEQFF. The CDR3 DNA reads as TGTGCCAGCAGCTCTTCCGGGACCTACAATGAGCAGTTCTTC.

The rearrangement uses TRBV10-3 and TRBJ1-2; weak D call: TRBD1 (6 bases). Germline lookup yields CDR1 ENHRY and CDR2 SYGVKD. Deletions cut 4 bases from V and 2 bases from J, with 11 bases between. The CDR3 consists of 14 residues. The CDR3 spells CAISVQGLNYGYTF. CDR3 sequence (DNA): TGTGCCATCAGTGTTCAGGGGTTGAACTATGGCTACACCTTC.

This clone is a singleton in its sample. This chain connects TRBV27 to TRBJ2-7; D could derive from TRBD1 or TRBD2 (5 bases each). Germline V gene sequence: CDR1 MNHEY, CDR2 SMNVEV (reference sequence). Between the trimmed V and J ends, which lost 2 bases and 5 bases, there was a span of 16 bases. The CDR3 consists of 15 residues. The CDR3 protein is CASSLPGRVWDEQYF. CDR3 DNA sequence: TGTGCCAGCAGTTTACCGGGACGGGTGTGGGACGAGCAGTACTTC.

The table lists this clone with a few counts. This chain uses TRBV27 with TRBJ1-5; tentatively, D is TRBD1 (5 bases). This CDR3 comprises 12 residues. Germline lookup yields CDR1 MNHEY and CDR2 SMNVEV (reference sequence). V lost 2 bases and J 6 bases, leaving 5 bases between the germline ends. The DNA of the CDR3 is TGTGCCAGCAGTTTAGGGGGTCAGCCCCAGCATTTT. It specifies CASSLGGQPQHF.

The CDR3 region has the DNA TGTGCCAGCAGTTTATGGACAGGTTATGAAAAACTGTTTTTT. Translation gives CASSLWTGYEKLFF. The chain joins TRBV27 to TRBJ1-4; 7 bases are shared with TRBD1. Germline V gives CDR1 MNHEY, CDR2 SMNVEV (reference sequence). CDR3 length: 14 residues. J gave up 6 bases and V 1 base, and 2 bases lay outside the gene matches.

V is TRBV7-3 and J is TRBJ2-3; TRBD1 matches at 10 bases. Unmatched junction bases numbered 2, after V lost 4 bases and J lost 4 bases. Germline CDR1 reads SGHTA; CDR2 reads FQGTGA. The CDR3 is 14 residues long. The CDR3 is CASSSGQGADTQYF. The CDR3 DNA reads as TGTGCCAGCAGCTCCGGACAGGGGGCAGATACGCAGTATTTT.

The chain is built from TRBV30 and TRBJ2-6; D uncertain. The CDR3 totals 15 residues. Germline assignment: CDR1 GTSNPN and CDR2 SVGIG (reference sequence). The ends were cut back, 0 bases at V and 0 bases at J, with 6 bases in the middle. The CDR3 loop is CAWSVHYSGANVLTF. CDR3 coding DNA: TGTGCCTGGAGTGTTCATTACTCTGGGGCCAACGTCCTGACTTTC.

V usage is TRBV27 and J usage is TRBJ2-5; D is undetermined. Germline V gene sequence: CDR1 MNHEY, CDR2 SMNVEV (reference sequence). The ends were cut back, 1 base at V and 4 bases at J, with 7 bases in the middle. The CDR3 totals 13 residues. CDR3 sequence reads: CASSLYVGETQYF. The CDR3 nucleotides are TGTGCCAGCAGTTTATACGTGGGAGAGACCCAGTACTTC.

The J gene is TRBJ1-2, the V gene TRBV19; 8 bases line up with TRBD1. CDR1 is LNHDA and CDR2 is SQIVND in the germline V gene (reference sequence). The trim removed 3 bases at V and 3 bases at J, leaving 9 bases unmatched. This CDR3 comprises 16 residues. CDR3 in amino acids: CASSMGSGGADYGYTF. As DNA, the CDR3 is TGTGCCAGTAGTATGGGGTCAGGGGGCGCGGACTATGGCTACACCTTC. Full variable domain (missing parts from reference TRBV19 and TRBJ1-2): DGGITQSPKYLFRKEGQNVTLSCEQNLNHDAMYWYRQDPGQGLRLIYYSQIVNDFQKGDIAEGYSVSREKKESFPLTVTSAQKNPTAFYLCASSMGSGGADYGYTFGSGTRLTVV.

CDR3 residues: CASSLGDTQYF. CDR3 coding DNA: TGCGCCAGCAGCTTGGGGGATACGCAGTATTTT. This chain uses TRBV5-1 with TRBJ2-3; D ambiguous. Trimming took 0 bases from V and 6 from J, leaving 2 bases between them. The CDR3 consists of 11 residues. From germline, CDR1 is SGHRS and CDR2 YFSETQ.

CDR3 region: CASSLGLAGAKNIQYF. CDR3 nucleotide sequence: TGTGCCAGCAGTTTGGGACTAGCGGGAGCCAAAAACATTCAGTACTTC. This chain connects TRBV28 to TRBJ2-4; 12 positions agree with TRBD2. V trimming: 3 bases; J trimming: 0 bases; junction bases outside the gene matches: 0. Germline CDR1 reads MDHEN; CDR2 reads SYDVKM. The CDR3 totals 16 residues.

The genes are TRBV6-5 and TRBJ1-6; D might be TRBD1 (5 bases). V shed 2 bases and J shed 10 bases, with 9 bases lying between them. CDR1 MNHEY and CDR2 SVGAGI come from the germline V gene. The length of the CDR3 is 13 residues. The CDR3 sequence: CASSYRGGSPLHF. The DNA for the CDR3 is TGTGCCAGCAGTTACAGGGGTGGCTCACCCCTCCACTTT.

The gene calls are TRBV27 and TRBJ2-2, with D perhaps TRBD2 (5 bases). Germline values: CDR1 MNHEY, CDR2 SMNVEV (reference sequence). The CDR3 runs to 13 residues. With 2 bases removed from V and 7 bases from J, the gap between germline ends came to 8 bases. This chain's CDR3 is CASSLLAGGELFF. The CDR3 DNA sequence: TGTGCCAGCAGTTTACTAGCTGGCGGGGAGCTGTTTTTT.

This chain joins TRBV28 and TRBJ2-1, with 8 nucleotides matching TRBD2. Germline V gives CDR1 MDHEN, CDR2 SYDVKM. The ends lost 3 bases at V and 6 bases at J; junction bases unmatched: 4. CDR3 size: 14 residues. The CDR3 region has the DNA TGTGCCAGCAGTTTGGTGGGACTAGTCAATGAGCAGTTCTTC. It specifies CASSLVGLVNEQFF.

This chain connects TRBV29-1 to TRBJ2-1, with D tentatively TRBD1 (6 bases). Germline V CDR1 and CDR2: SQVTM, ANQGSEA. Trimming stripped 3 bases from V and 7 bases from J, with 10 bases between. CDR3 length: 12 residues. DNA for the CDR3: TGCAGCGTTGAGGGCAGGGGAAATGAGCAGTTCTTC. This gives the protein CSVEGRGNEQFF.

The chain is built from TRBV4-1 and TRBJ2-7; 9 bases fit TRBD2. The length of the CDR3 is 16 residues. Unmatched junction bases numbered 6, after V lost 0 bases and J lost 3 bases. CDR1 is MGHRA and CDR2 is YSYEKL in the germline V gene. CDR3 in amino acids: CASSQESGLAYYEQYF. The CDR3 DNA follows: TGCGCCAGCAGCCAAGAAAGCGGACTAGCGTACTACGAGCAGTACTTC.

The chain combines TRBV7-4 with TRBJ2-6; D gene ambiguous. The CDR3 runs 18 residues. V was cut by 5 bases and J by 5 bases, with 22 bases left in between. Germline V gives CDR1 SGHVT, CDR2 SQSDAQ. This CDR3 is CASSPARSSQSRANVLTF. In DNA form, the CDR3 reads TGTGCCAGCAGCCCGGCTCGCAGCTCACAAAGTCGGGCCAACGTCCTGACTTTC.

This chain joins TRBV28 and TRBJ1-5; weak D call: TRBD1 (6 bases). Germline CDR1 reads MDHEN; CDR2 reads SYDVKM. Trimming pared 9 bases from V and 3 bases from J, leaving 15 bases between. CDR3 length equals 14 residues. CDR3 protein: CASLSGQINQPQHF. DNA of the CDR3: TGTGCCAGTCTTTCCGGACAGATCAATCAGCCCCAGCATTTT.

The J gene is TRBJ2-7, the V gene TRBV27; 10 nucleotides line up with TRBD2. J was trimmed by 5 bases and V by 6 bases; bases with no gene match: 4. There are 13 residues in the CDR3. Per the germline V gene, CDR1 is MNHEY and CDR2 is SMNVEV (reference sequence). CDR3 coding DNA: TGTGCCAGCAGCCCCGGGACTAGCGACGAGCAGTACTTC. Translated, it gives CASSPGTSDEQYF.

A note on this clone: One end of the junction does not line up with germline, which may come from a read error. The CDR3, as DNA: TGTGCCAGCAGTTTGGGGACAGCCTCCTACGAGCAGTACTTC. Its protein product is CASSLGTASYEQYF. The gene calls are TRBV5-6 and TRBJ2-5; 7 positions match TRBD1. The J call may be wrong; the DNA end is better matched by TRBJ2-7. From germline, CDR1 is SGHDT and CDR2 YYEEEE. This CDR3 has 14 residues.

This chain joins TRBV7-8 and TRBJ2-7, with D possibly being TRBD2 (6 bases). Germline V lookup: CDR1 SGHVS, CDR2 FQNEAQ. V lost 1 base and J lost 3, with 13 bases in between. This CDR3 region has 15 residues. Written as DNA, the CDR3 is TGTGCCAGCAGCTTAGAAGCGGGCGAATTCTACGAGCAGTACTTC. Amino acid sequence: CASSLEAGEFYEQYF.

The V gene is TRBV5-6, the J gene TRBJ2-7; D call uncertain. Germline V gene data show CDR1 as SGHDT and CDR2 as YYEEEE. The CDR3 spans 14 residues. Trimming shortened V by 0 bases and J by 0 bases, and 7 bases separated the two germline ends. The CDR3 DNA sequence: TGTGCCAGCAGCTTGGGGGTAAGCTCCTACGAGCAGTACTTC. Its protein is CASSLGVSSYEQYF.

This sequence joins TRBV28 and TRBJ2-7, with D possibly TRBD2 on 6 matching bases. Trimming removed 3 bases at V and 0 bases at J, with 9 bases between. Germline-derived CDR1 and CDR2 are MDHEN and SYDVKM. CDR3 size: 14 residues. The CDR3 is CASSLPSVSYEQYF. The CDR3, as DNA: TGTGCCAGCAGTTTGCCTAGCGTCTCCTACGAGCAGTACTTC. The entire variable domain, with the rest obtained from reference TRBV28 and TRBJ2-7, is as follows: DVKVTQSSRYLVKRTGEKVFLECVQDMDHENMFWYRQDPGLGLRLIYFSYDVKMKEKGDIPEGYSVSREKKERFSLILESASTNQTSMYLCASSLPSVSYEQYFGPGTRLTVT.

This chain joins TRBV6-5 and TRBJ1-2; D perhaps matches TRBD1 (5 bases). The ends were cut back, 0 bases at V and 4 bases at J, with 9 bases in the middle. The germline V gene has CDR1 MNHEY and CDR2 SVGAGI. The CDR3 is made up of 14 amino acids. The CDR3 bases are TGTGCCAGCAGTTACTCGCAGGGAGGCTATGGCTACACCTTC. Protein sequence: CASSYSQGGYGYTF.

The J gene is TRBJ2-7, the V gene TRBV6-1; possibly TRBD1 for D (8 bases). V lost 6 bases to trimming and J lost 4 bases, with 10 bases between them. The CDR3 runs 12 residues. Germline V CDR1 and CDR2: MNHNS, SASEGT. Here the CDR3 DNA reads TGTGCCAGCAGACAGGGGGGGTACGAGCAGTACTTC. Its protein is CASRQGGYEQYF.

This clone was recorded once. The chain recombines TRBV25-1 with TRBJ2-1; perhaps TRBD1 as D (7 bases). Germline V CDR1 and CDR2: MGHDK, SYGVNS. The CDR3 sequence is 14 residues long. V was cut by 2 bases and J by 10 bases, with 15 bases left in between. CDR3: CASSEEGSGGEQFF. In nucleotides, the CDR3 is TGTGCCAGCAGTGAAGAGGGGTCAGGGGGGGAGCAGTTCTTC.